Listed below are T cell receptor beta chains from one sample, sequenced in a study of CD8 T cells in ankylosing spondylitis. In TCRdb, the 5' RACE reads were re-called with MiXCR into one record per CDR3 protein. The table records 380,000 or so distinct CDR3 sequences, about 20% of them present only once. Sequencing was carried out using blood, either unsorted or a sorted T cell fraction (not recorded which). The receptors shown here come from a male donor with ankylosing spondylitis or in good health (not recorded which). CDR3s include the opening cysteine and the closing phenylalanine or tryptophan. D genes are given only for firm matches. The listing skips clone size in some rows; elsewhere it reads once, few, many or a size class.

TRBJ2-1	NA	TRBV20-1	NA	TGCAGTGCTAGTCAGTCCGAGACAGGCTTTGAGCAGTTCTTC	CSASQSETGFEQFF
TRBJ2-5	NA	TRBV7-9	NA	TGTGCCAGCAGCTTAAAGGTTTATCAAGAAGACCAAGAGACCCAGTACTTC	CASSLKVYQEDQETQYF
TRBJ2-7	NA	TRBV14	NA	TGTGCCAGCAGCCCACGTCCGGGACGCAGGGAATGGTACGAGCAGTACTTC	CASSPRPGRREWYEQYF
TRBJ2-7	NA	TRBV10-2	few	TGCGCCAGCAGGGTACAGGAGGATTTCTCCTACGAGCAGTACTTC	CASRVQEDFSYEQYF
TRBJ2-3	NA	TRBV12-3/TRBV12-4	few	TGTGCCAGCAGTTTTCCCGGGGGCAACACAGATACGCAGTATTTT	CASSFPGGNTDTQYF
TRBJ2-5	NA	TRBV29-1	many	TGCAGCGCTCCCCCGCGACTAGAGGGAGAGACCCAGTACTTC	CSAPPRLEGETQYF
TRBJ2-2	NA	TRBV20-1	NA	TGCAGTGCTTCCTCCACAGGGAACACCGGGGAGCTGTTTTTT	CSASSTGNTGELFF
TRBJ2-2	TRBD1	TRBV6-2/TRBV6-3	NA	TGTGCCAGCAGGGGACAGGGTTGGCCCGGGGAGCTGTTTTTT	CASRGQGWPGELFF
TRBJ2-5	NA	TRBV20-1	NA	TGCAGTGCTGACCCCCCGCGGCCCCAAGAGACCCAGTACTTC	CSADPPRPQETQYF
TRBJ2-7	TRBD2	TRBV4-1	NA	TGCGCCAGCAGCCTCTACGAGATGAGCGGGGGGTCCTACGAGCAGTACTTC	CASSLYEMSGGSYEQYF
TRBJ2-3	NA	TRBV20-1	NA	TGCAGGGCCCGGGACCGAGACACAGATACGCAGTATTTT	CRARDRDTDTQYF
TRBJ1-5	NA	TRBV15	NA	TGTGCCACCAGCAGTTCCCCACTGTCCACTTACAGCAATCAGCCCCAGCATTTT	CATSSSPLSTYSNQPQHF
TRBJ2-1	TRBD2	TRBV19	NA	TGTGCCAGTACACTAGCGGGGGGTGGGAATGAGCAGTTCTTC	CASTLAGGGNEQFF
TRBJ2-3	TRBD1	TRBV15	many	TGTGCCACCAGCAGAGATGGACAGGGGGCTCCAGATACGCAGTATTTT	CATSRDGQGAPDTQYF
TRBJ2-5	TRBD2	TRBV11-2	NA	TGTGCCAGCAGCATTCCGCGGGGGGGCGAAGAGACCCAGTACTTC	CASSIPRGGEETQYF
TRBJ2-7	NA	TRBV5-1	few	TGCGCCAGCAGCTTGGGGGACCCTAGCAGCTACGAGCAGTACTTC	CASSLGDPSSYEQYF
TRBJ1-2	NA	TRBV4-1	NA	TGCGCCAGCAGCGACGGGTTACTTGGCTACACCTTC	CASSDGLLGYTF
TRBJ2-4	TRBD1	TRBV4-1	NA	TGCGCCAGCAGCCAAGTTCTCGGACAGGGTTTATTCTCGTACTTC	CASSQVLGQGLFSYF
TRBJ2-1	NA	TRBV2	NA	TGTGCCAGCAGAAGCAGCCTGGGGGAGCAGTTCTTC	CASRSSLGEQFF
TRBJ2-5	NA	TRBV4-1	NA	TGCGCCAGCAGCCAAGATCCGGGGGAAGAGACCCAGTACTTC	CASSQDPGEETQYF
TRBJ1-1	NA	TRBV5-1	NA	TGCGCCAGCAGCTGGGTAGCGGGGAACACTGAAGCTTTCTTT	CASSWVAGNTEAFF
TRBJ2-2	NA	TRBV10-3	NA	TGTGCCATCAGTGAGCGGTCGTCGAACACCGGGGAGCTGTTTTTT	CAISERSSNTGELFF
TRBJ2-2	NA	TRBV12-3/TRBV12-4	NA	TGTGCCAGTCCTTCACCTGCCACCGGGGAGCTGTTTTTT	CASPSPATGELFF
TRBJ2-2	NA	TRBV12-3/TRBV12-4	NA	TGTGCCAGCGCACAGTGGAACACCGGGGAGCTGTTTTTT	CASAQWNTGELFF
TRBJ1-1	NA	TRBV19	NA	TGTGCCAGTAGCCCCTCAATACGGGGGACTGAAGCTTTCTTT	CASSPSIRGTEAFF
TRBJ1-2	NA	TRBV20-1	few	TGCAGTCTTCCCTCCCCGCTAAACTATGGCTACACCTTC	CSLPSPLNYGYTF